The rows below give T cell receptor beta chains drawn from one sample of a study of cytomegalovirus exposure and HLA in healthy donors. Sequencing used immunoSEQ multiplex PCR; TCRdb keeps in-frame clones, though not all of them. Here the sample spans about 150,000 clones, 84% being singletons. Specimen: PBMCs. These receptors were collected from a boy between 2 and 10 years old in good health and CMV-seronegative. Each CDR3 is given with its conserved first and last residue. Each record gives: clone size, V gene, D gene, J gene, CDR3 protein, CDR3 DNA. A D gene is named only where the DNA matches it firmly. The listing skips clone size in some rows; elsewhere it reads once, few, many or a size class.

abundance: -; v_gene: TRBV10-3; d_gene: -; j_gene: TRBJ1-2; CDR3aa: CAINLQGHYTF; CDR3nt: TGTGCCATCAACCTCCAGGGTCACTACACCTTC
abundance: -; v_gene: TRBV4-2; d_gene: TRBD1; j_gene: TRBJ2-7; CDR3aa: CASSQGGGTYSYEQYF; CDR3nt: TGTGCCAGCAGCCAAGGAGGGGGCACTTATTCCTACGAGCAGTACTTC
abundance: -; v_gene: TRBV19; d_gene: -; j_gene: TRBJ1-5; CDR3aa: CASSISRASNQPQHF; CDR3nt: TGTGCCAGTAGTATTTCCAGGGCGTCTAATCAGCCCCAGCATTTT
abundance: once; v_gene: TRBV7-9; d_gene: TRBD2; j_gene: TRBJ2-1; CDR3aa: CASSLLAGANEQFF; CDR3nt: TGTGCCAGCAGCCTACTAGCGGGAGCTAATGAGCAGTTCTTC
abundance: -; v_gene: TRBV9; d_gene: -; j_gene: TRBJ1-3; CDR3aa: CASSVDRQYGNTIYF; CDR3nt: TGTGCCAGCAGCGTAGACCGACAGTATGGAAACACCATATATTTT
abundance: -; v_gene: TRBV2; d_gene: TRBD1; j_gene: TRBJ1-2; CDR3aa: CASSVTGPARTF; CDR3nt: TGTGCCAGCAGCGTGACAGGGCCTGCTCGAACCTTC
abundance: few; v_gene: TRBV11-2; d_gene: -; j_gene: TRBJ2-5; CDR3aa: CASRSGSFSEETQYF; CDR3nt: TGTGCCAGCAGAAGTGGGAGTTTTTCGGAAGAGACCCAGTACTTC
abundance: -; v_gene: TRBV19; d_gene: -; j_gene: TRBJ1-1; CDR3aa: CASSIDWTANTEAFF; CDR3nt: TGTGCCAGTAGTATAGATTGGACAGCAAACACTGAAGCTTTCTTT
abundance: -; v_gene: TRBV4-2; d_gene: -; j_gene: TRBJ1-1; CDR3aa: CASSQVRAGTPNTEAFF; CDR3nt: TGTGCCAGCAGCCAAGTAAGGGCCGGGACTCCTAACACTGAAGCTTTCTTT
abundance: once; v_gene: TRBV29-1; d_gene: TRBD1; j_gene: TRBJ1-2; CDR3aa: CSVADRDYGYTF; CDR3nt: TGCAGCGTTGCGGACAGGGACTATGGCTACACCTTC
abundance: -; v_gene: TRBV5-1; d_gene: TRBD2; j_gene: TRBJ2-1; CDR3aa: CASSLVSGSGENEQFF; CDR3nt: TGCGCCAGCAGCTTGGTTAGCGGGAGCGGGGAGAATGAGCAGTTCTTC
abundance: -; v_gene: TRBV6-5; d_gene: -; j_gene: TRBJ1-1; CDR3aa: CASRRGQNTEAFF; CDR3nt: TGTGCCAGCAGGAGGGGACAGAACACTGAAGCTTTCTTT
abundance: -; v_gene: TRBV6-1; d_gene: -; j_gene: TRBJ2-4; CDR3aa: CASALGSAKNIQYF; CDR3nt: TGTGCCAGCGCTCTAGGTTCGGCCAAAAACATTCAGTACTTC
abundance: -; v_gene: TRBV6-4; d_gene: -; j_gene: TRBJ2-3; CDR3aa: CASSDPSTQYF; CDR3nt: TGTGCCAGCAGTGACCCGAGTACGCAGTATTTT
abundance: -; v_gene: TRBV9; d_gene: TRBD2; j_gene: TRBJ2-1; CDR3aa: CASKAGPQFF; CDR3nt: TGTGCCAGCAAAGCGGGACCACAGTTCTTC
abundance: -; v_gene: TRBV12-5; d_gene: -; j_gene: TRBJ2-4; CDR3aa: CASGSSLGHIQYF; CDR3nt: TGTGCTAGTGGTTCCTCACTAGGACACATTCAGTACTTC
abundance: -; v_gene: TRBV19; d_gene: -; j_gene: TRBJ2-5; CDR3aa: CASSINHLAQETQYF; CDR3nt: TGTGCCAGTAGCATAAACCATTTAGCCCAAGAGACCCAGTACTTC
abundance: once; v_gene: TRBV6-1; d_gene: TRBD1; j_gene: TRBJ1-5; CDR3aa: CASSEGPGGLAQHF; CDR3nt: TGTGCCAGCAGTGAAGGCCCAGGGGGGCTGGCTCAGCATTTT
abundance: -; v_gene: TRBV5-1; d_gene: -; j_gene: TRBJ1-5; CDR3aa: CASSLGSYSNQPQHF; CDR3nt: TGCGCCAGCAGCTTGGGTAGTTATAGCAATCAGCCCCAGCATTTT
abundance: -; v_gene: TRBV6-1; d_gene: TRBD2; j_gene: TRBJ2-2; CDR3aa: CASSASAGGGGELFF; CDR3nt: TGTGCCAGCAGTGCCTCGGCGGGAGGTGGCGGGGAGCTGTTTTTT
abundance: -; v_gene: TRBV6-1; d_gene: -; j_gene: TRBJ1-2; CDR3aa: CASQQAGYYGYTF; CDR3nt: TGTGCCAGCCAACAGGCAGGATACTATGGCTACACCTTC
abundance: -; v_gene: TRBV6-1; d_gene: TRBD2; j_gene: TRBJ2-6; CDR3aa: CASSGYPGLAGLSGANVLTF; CDR3nt: TGTGCCAGCAGTGGGTATCCGGGACTAGCGGGTCTATCTGGGGCCAACGTCCTGACTTTC
abundance: -; v_gene: TRBV15; d_gene: TRBD2; j_gene: TRBJ2-5; CDR3aa: CATSRDGGVQETQYF; CDR3nt: TGTGCCACCAGCAGAGACGGGGGGGTCCAAGAGACCCAGTACTTC
abundance: -; v_gene: TRBV2; d_gene: TRBD1; j_gene: TRBJ2-1; CDR3aa: CASRDRAAYNEQFF; CDR3nt: TGTGCCAGCAGGGACAGGGCGGCCTACAATGAGCAGTTCTTC
abundance: -; v_gene: TRBV27; d_gene: -; j_gene: TRBJ2-1; CDR3aa: CASGAPGAVHEQFF; CDR3nt: TGTGCCAGCGGCGCGCCAGGGGCTGTGCATGAGCAGTTCTTC
abundance: -; v_gene: TRBV9; d_gene: TRBD1; j_gene: TRBJ2-3; CDR3aa: CASTRPGGSSDTQYF; CDR3nt: TGTGCCAGCACGCGGCCAGGGGGCTCGTCGGATACGCAGTATTTT
abundance: -; v_gene: TRBV4-2; d_gene: TRBD1; j_gene: TRBJ2-7; CDR3aa: CASSQQAGQGYEQYF; CDR3nt: TGTGCCAGCAGCCAACAGGCGGGACAGGGCTACGAGCAGTACTTC
abundance: -; v_gene: TRBV9; d_gene: TRBD2; j_gene: TRBJ2-7; CDR3aa: CASSVDGGSHYGEQYF; CDR3nt: TGTGCCAGCAGCGTAGATGGCGGGAGTCATTACGGAGAGCAGTACTTC
abundance: -; v_gene: TRBV7-2; d_gene: TRBD2; j_gene: TRBJ2-7; CDR3aa: CASSLLLAQREVSYEQYF; CDR3nt: TGTGCCAGCAGCTTATTATTAGCCCAGCGGGAGGTCTCCTACGAGCAGTACTTC
abundance: -; v_gene: TRBV7-9; d_gene: TRBD2; j_gene: TRBJ2-7; CDR3aa: CASSFISGNSYEQYF; CDR3nt: TGTGCCAGCAGCTTCATAAGCGGGAACTCCTACGAGCAGTACTTC
abundance: -; v_gene: TRBV5-4; d_gene: TRBD2; j_gene: TRBJ2-5; CDR3aa: CASSRLAGAETQYF; CDR3nt: TGTGCCAGCAGCCGACTAGCGGGGGCCGAGACCCAGTACTTC
abundance: -; v_gene: TRBV4-1; d_gene: TRBD2; j_gene: TRBJ2-2; CDR3aa: CASSLQGGGSSGGELFF; CDR3nt: TGCGCCAGCAGCCTCCAGGGCGGGGGGTCTTCAGGCGGGGAGCTGTTTTTT
abundance: -; v_gene: TRBV19; d_gene: -; j_gene: TRBJ1-2; CDR3aa: CASRYSRGGYGYTF; CDR3nt: TGTGCCAGTAGATATTCAAGGGGTGGGTATGGCTACACCTTC
abundance: -; v_gene: TRBV10-3; d_gene: TRBD1; j_gene: TRBJ2-2; CDR3aa: CAITQRPTGVNTGELFF; CDR3nt: TGTGCCATCACCCAAAGACCGACAGGGGTTAACACCGGGGAGCTGTTTTTT
abundance: -; v_gene: TRBV2; d_gene: TRBD1; j_gene: TRBJ2-7; CDR3aa: CASRLQGALYEQYF; CDR3nt: TGTGCCAGCAGACTACAGGGGGCGCTTTACGAGCAGTACTTC
abundance: -; v_gene: TRBV29-1; d_gene: -; j_gene: TRBJ2-1; CDR3aa: CSVTDYSNEQFF; CDR3nt: TGCAGCGTTACAGATTATTCCAATGAGCAGTTCTTC
abundance: -; v_gene: TRBV2; d_gene: TRBD2; j_gene: TRBJ2-1; CDR3aa: CASSLRTSGGRFVGEQFF; CDR3nt: TGTGCCAGCAGTCTTCGGACTAGCGGGGGGAGGTTTGTCGGTGAGCAGTTCTTC
abundance: -; v_gene: TRBV7-9; d_gene: TRBD1; j_gene: TRBJ1-4; CDR3aa: CASSLGVGQGKLLEKLFF; CDR3nt: TGTGCCAGCAGCTTAGGGGTGGGACAGGGAAAGCTACTGGAAAAACTGTTTTTT
abundance: -; v_gene: TRBV28; d_gene: -; j_gene: TRBJ1-1; CDR3aa: CASRLQGSTEAFF; CDR3nt: TGTGCCAGCAGACTTCAGGGGAGCACTGAAGCTTTCTTT
abundance: -; v_gene: TRBV2; d_gene: TRBD1; j_gene: TRBJ1-5; CDR3aa: CASSEVGTGLNQPQHF; CDR3nt: TGTGCCAGCAGTGAAGTCGGGACAGGGCTCAATCAGCCCCAGCATTTT
abundance: -; v_gene: TRBV5-8; d_gene: -; j_gene: TRBJ2-3; CDR3aa: CASSFQQHTDTQYF; CDR3nt: TGTGCCAGCAGCTTCCAACAGCATACAGATACGCAGTATTTT
abundance: -; v_gene: TRBV2; d_gene: -; j_gene: TRBJ1-1; CDR3aa: CASSEAFSQHGSAFF; CDR3nt: TGTGCCAGCAGTGAAGCGTTTTCACAGCACGGTTCGGCTTTCTTT
abundance: -; v_gene: TRBV5-4; d_gene: TRBD1; j_gene: TRBJ1-3; CDR3aa: CASSSNQGASGNTIYF; CDR3nt: TGTGCCAGCAGCAGTAACCAGGGGGCCTCTGGAAACACCATATATTTT